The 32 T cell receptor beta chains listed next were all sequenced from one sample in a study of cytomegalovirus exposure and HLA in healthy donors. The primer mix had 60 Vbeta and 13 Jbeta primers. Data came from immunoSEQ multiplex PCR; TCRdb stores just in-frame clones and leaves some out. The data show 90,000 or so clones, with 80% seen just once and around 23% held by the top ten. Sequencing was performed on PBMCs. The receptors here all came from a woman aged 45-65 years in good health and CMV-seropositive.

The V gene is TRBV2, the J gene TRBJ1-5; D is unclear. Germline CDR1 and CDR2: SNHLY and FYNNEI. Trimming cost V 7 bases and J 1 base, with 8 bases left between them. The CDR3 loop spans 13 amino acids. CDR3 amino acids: CASKAASNQPQHF. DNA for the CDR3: TGTGCCAGCAAAGCGGCAAGCAATCAGCCCCAGCATTTT.

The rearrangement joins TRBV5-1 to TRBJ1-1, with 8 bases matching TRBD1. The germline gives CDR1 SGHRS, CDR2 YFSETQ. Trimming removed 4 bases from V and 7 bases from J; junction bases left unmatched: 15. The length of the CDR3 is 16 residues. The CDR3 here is CASSLGQGSYEIEAFF. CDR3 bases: TGCGCCAGCAGCCTCGGACAGGGCAGCTATGAGATTGAAGCTTTCTTT.

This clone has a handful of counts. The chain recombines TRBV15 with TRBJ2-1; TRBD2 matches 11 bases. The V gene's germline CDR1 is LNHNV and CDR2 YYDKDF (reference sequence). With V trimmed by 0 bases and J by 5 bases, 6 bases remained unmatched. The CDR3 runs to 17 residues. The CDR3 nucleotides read TGTGCCACCAGCAGAGATCGGCTAGCGGGAGGCGACAATGAGCAGTTCTTC. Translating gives CATSRDRLAGGDNEQFF.

CDR3 sequence reads: CASSLGAGKESYV. In nucleotides, the CDR3 is TGTGCCAGCAGCTTAGGCGCAGGGAAGGAATCCTACGTC. The chain links TRBV7-8 to TRBJ2-7; perhaps TRBD1 as D (5 bases). The length of the CDR3 is 13 residues. Germline assignment: CDR1 SGHVS and CDR2 FQNEAQ. Between the trimmed V and J ends, which lost 1 base and 13 bases, there was a span of 17 bases.

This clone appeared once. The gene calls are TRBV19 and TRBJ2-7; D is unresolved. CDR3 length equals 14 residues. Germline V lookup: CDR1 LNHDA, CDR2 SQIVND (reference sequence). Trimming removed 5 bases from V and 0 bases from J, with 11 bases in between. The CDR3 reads CASSSRHRSYEQYF. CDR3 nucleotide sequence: TGTGCCAGTAGTTCCCGACACCGCTCCTACGAGCAGTACTTC. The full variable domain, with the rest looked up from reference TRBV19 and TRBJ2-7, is DGGITQSPKYLFRKEGQNVTLSCEQNLNHDAMYWYRQDPGQGLRLIYYSQIVNDFQKGDIAEGYSVSREKKESFPLTVTSAQKNPTAFYLCASSSRHRSYEQYFGPGTRLTVT.

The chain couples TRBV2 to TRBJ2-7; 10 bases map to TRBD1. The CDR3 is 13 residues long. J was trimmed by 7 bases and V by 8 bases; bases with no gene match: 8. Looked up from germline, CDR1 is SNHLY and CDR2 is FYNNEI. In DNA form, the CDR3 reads TGTGCCAGCCGGGGACAGGGGACTTGGGAGCAGTACGTC. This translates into CASRGQGTWEQYV.

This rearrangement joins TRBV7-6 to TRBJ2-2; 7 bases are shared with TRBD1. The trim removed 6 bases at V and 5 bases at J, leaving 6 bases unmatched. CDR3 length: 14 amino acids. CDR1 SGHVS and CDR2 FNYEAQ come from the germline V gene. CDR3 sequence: CASRDVRGTGELFF. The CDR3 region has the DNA TGTGCCAGCAGAGACGTCAGGGGGACCGGGGAGCTGTTTTTT.

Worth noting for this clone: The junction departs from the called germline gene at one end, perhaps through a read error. In DNA form, the CDR3 reads TGTTCCAGCAGGGACAGCGGGAGAAGCTACAATGAGCAGTTCTTC. It yields the protein CSSRDSGRSYNEQFF. The chain carries TRBV7-9 and TRBJ2-1; the D gene is possibly TRBD2 (8 bases). Germline values: CDR1 SEHNR, CDR2 FQNEAQ (reference sequence). The CDR3 runs 15 residues.

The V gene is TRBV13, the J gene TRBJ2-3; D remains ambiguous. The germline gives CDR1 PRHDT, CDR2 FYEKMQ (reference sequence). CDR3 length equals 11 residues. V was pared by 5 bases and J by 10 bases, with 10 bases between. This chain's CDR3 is CASSPVAAQYF. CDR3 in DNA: TGTGCCAGCAGCCCCGTGGCAGCGCAGTATTTT. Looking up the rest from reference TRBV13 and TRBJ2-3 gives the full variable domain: AAGVIQSPRHLIKEKRETATLKCYPIPRHDTVYWYQQGPGQDPQFLISFYEKMQSDKGSIPDRFSAQQFSDYHSELNMSSLELGDSALYFCASSPVAAQYFGPGTRLTVL.

The CDR3 here is CASSLGRVGEKLFF. The CDR3 nucleotides are TGCGCCAGCAGCTTGGGCAGGGTCGGCGAAAAACTGTTTTTT. This chain joins TRBV5-1 and TRBJ1-4, with D maybe TRBD1 (5 bases). CDR1 SGHRS and CDR2 YFSETQ come from the germline V gene. This CDR3 is 14 amino acids long. V lost 0 bases and J 8 bases, leaving 11 bases between the germline ends.

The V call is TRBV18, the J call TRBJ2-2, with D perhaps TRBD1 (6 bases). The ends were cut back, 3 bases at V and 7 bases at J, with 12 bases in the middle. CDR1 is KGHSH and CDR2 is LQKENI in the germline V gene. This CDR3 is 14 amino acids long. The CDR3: CASSPLQGNGELFF. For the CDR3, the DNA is TGTGCCAGCTCACCCCTACAGGGAAACGGGGAGCTGTTTTTT.

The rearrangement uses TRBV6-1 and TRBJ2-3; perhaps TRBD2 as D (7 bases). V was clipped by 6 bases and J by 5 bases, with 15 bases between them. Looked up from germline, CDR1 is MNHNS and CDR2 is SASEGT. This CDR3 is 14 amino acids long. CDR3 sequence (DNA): TGTGCCAGCAGCCTCACTAGGGGGGGAGATACGCAGTATTTT. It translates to CASSLTRGGDTQYF.

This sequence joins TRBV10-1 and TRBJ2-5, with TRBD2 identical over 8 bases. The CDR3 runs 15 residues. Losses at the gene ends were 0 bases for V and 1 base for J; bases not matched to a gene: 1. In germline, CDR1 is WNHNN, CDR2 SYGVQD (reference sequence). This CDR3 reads CASSESAGGQETQYF. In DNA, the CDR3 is TGCGCCAGCAGTGAGTCCGCGGGGGGCCAAGAGACCCAGTACTTC.

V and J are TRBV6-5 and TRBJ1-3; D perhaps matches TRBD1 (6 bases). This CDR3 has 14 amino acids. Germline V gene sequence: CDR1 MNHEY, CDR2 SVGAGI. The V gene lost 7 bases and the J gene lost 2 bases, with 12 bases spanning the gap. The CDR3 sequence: CASTKQGPGNTIYF. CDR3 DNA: TGTGCCAGCACTAAACAGGGTCCTGGAAACACCATATATTTT.

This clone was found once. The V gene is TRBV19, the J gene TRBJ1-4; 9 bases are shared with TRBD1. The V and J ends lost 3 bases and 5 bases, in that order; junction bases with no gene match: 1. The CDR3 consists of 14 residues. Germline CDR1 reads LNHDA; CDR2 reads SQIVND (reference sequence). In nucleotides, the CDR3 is TGTGCCAGTAGTATCGGGACAGGGAATGAAAAACTGTTTTTT. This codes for CASSIGTGNEKLFF.

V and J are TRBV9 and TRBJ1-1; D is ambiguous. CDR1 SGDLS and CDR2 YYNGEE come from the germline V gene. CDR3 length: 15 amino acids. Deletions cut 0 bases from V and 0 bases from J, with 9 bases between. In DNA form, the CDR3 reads TGTGCCAGCAGCGTAGGAGAACTCATGAACACTGAAGCTTTCTTT. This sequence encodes CASSVGELMNTEAFF.

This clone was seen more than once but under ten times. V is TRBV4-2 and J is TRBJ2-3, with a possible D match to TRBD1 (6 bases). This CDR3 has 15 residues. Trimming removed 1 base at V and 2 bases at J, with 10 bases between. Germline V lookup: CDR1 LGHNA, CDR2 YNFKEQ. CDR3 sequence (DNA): TGTGCCAGCAGCCAAGTGGGGGCTACCACAGATACGCAGTATTTT. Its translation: CASSQVGATTDTQYF.

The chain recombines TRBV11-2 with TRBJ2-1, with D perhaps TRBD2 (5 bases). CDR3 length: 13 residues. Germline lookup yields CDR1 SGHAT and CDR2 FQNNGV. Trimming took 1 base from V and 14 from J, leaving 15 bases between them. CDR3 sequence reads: CASSLAPPGRKFF. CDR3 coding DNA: TGTGCCAGCAGCTTAGCCCCACCGGGGAGAAAGTTCTTC. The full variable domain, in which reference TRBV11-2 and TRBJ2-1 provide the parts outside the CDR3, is EAGVAQSPRYKIIEKRQSVAFWCNPISGHATLYWYQQILGQGPKLLIQFQNNGVVDDSQLPKDRFSAERLKGVDSTLKIQPAKLEDSAVYLCASSLAPPGRKFFGPGTRLTVL.

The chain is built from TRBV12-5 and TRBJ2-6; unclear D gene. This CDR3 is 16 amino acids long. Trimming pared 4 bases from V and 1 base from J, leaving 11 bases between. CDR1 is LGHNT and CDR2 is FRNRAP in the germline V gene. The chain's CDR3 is CASGSGGSSGANVLTF. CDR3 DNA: TGTGCTAGTGGTTCGGGTGGGTCTTCTGGGGCCAACGTCCTGACTTTC.

For the CDR3, the DNA is TGTGCCAGCAGTGGACAGGGGTGGCTCTACGAGCAGTACGTC. It specifies CASSGQGWLYEQYV. The chain links TRBV21-1 to TRBJ2-7; the table's D call, TRBD1, was not checked against the DNA. TRBV21-1 is annotated as a pseudogene. The CDR3 has 14 residues.

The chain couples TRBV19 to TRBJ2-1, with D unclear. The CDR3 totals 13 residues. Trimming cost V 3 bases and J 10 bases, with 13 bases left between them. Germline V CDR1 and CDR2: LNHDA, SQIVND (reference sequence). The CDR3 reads CASSIEGSGEQFF. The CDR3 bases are TGTGCCAGTAGTATTGAAGGTTCAGGCGAGCAGTTCTTC.

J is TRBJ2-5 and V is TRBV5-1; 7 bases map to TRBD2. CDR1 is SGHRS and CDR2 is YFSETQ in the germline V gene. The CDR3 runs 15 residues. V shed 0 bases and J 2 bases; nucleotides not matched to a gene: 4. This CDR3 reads CASSLGQGGQETQYF. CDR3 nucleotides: TGCGCCAGCAGCTTGGGGCAGGGAGGGCAAGAGACCCAGTACTTC.

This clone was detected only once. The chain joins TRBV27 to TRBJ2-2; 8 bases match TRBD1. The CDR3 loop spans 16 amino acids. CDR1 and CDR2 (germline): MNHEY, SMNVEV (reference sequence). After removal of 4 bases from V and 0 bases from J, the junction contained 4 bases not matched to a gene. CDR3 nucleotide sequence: TGTGCCAGCAGTTCCCAGGGGGCAGCGAACACCGGGGAGCTGTTTTTT. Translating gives CASSSQGAANTGELFF.

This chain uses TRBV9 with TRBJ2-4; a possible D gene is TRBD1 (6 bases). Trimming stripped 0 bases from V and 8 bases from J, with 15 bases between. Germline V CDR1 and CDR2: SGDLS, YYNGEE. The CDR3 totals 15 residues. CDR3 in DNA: TGTGCCAGCAGCGTAGACCAGGGGCCCTGGGACATTCAGTACTTC. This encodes CASSVDQGPWDIQYF.

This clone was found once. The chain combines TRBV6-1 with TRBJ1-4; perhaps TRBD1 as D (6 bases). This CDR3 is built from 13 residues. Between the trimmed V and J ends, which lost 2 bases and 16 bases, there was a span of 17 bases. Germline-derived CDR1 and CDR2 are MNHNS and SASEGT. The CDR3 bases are TGTGCCAGCAGTGAAACTCTACAGGGCCGGGCGTTTTTT. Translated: CASSETLQGRAFF.

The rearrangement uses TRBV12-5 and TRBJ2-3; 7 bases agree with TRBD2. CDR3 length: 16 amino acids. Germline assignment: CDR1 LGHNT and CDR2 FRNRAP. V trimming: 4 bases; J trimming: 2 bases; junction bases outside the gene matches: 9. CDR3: CASGSPTGGDTDTQYF. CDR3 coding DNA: TGTGCTAGTGGTTCCCCGACTGGGGGGGACACAGATACGCAGTATTTT. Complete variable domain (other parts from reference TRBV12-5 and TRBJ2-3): DARVTQTPRHKVTEMGQEVTMRCQPILGHNTVFWYRQTMMQGLELLAYFRNRAPLDDSGMPKDRFSAEMPDATLATLKIQPSEPRDSAVYFCASGSPTGGDTDTQYFGPGTRLTVL.

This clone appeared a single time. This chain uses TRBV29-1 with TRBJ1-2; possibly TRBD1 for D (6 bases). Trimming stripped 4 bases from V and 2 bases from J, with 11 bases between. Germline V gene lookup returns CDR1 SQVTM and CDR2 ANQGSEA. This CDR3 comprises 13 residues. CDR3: CSVGDMVNYGYTF. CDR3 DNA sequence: TGCAGCGTTGGGGACATGGTAAACTATGGCTACACCTTC.

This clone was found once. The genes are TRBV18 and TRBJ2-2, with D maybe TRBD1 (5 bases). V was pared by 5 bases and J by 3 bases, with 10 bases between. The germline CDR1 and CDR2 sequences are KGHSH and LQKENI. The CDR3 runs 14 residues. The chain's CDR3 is CASSKQADTGELFF. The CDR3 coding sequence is TGTGCCAGCTCAAAACAGGCCGACACCGGGGAGCTGTTTTTT.

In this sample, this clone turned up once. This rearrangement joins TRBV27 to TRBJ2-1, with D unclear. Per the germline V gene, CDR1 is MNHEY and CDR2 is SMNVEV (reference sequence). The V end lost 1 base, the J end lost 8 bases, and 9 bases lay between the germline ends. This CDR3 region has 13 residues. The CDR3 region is CASSLYGADEQFF. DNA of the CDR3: TGTGCCAGCAGTTTATATGGCGCGGATGAGCAGTTCTTC.

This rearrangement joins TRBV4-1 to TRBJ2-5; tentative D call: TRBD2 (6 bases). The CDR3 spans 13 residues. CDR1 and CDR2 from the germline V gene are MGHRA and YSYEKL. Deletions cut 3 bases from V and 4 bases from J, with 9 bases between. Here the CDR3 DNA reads TGCGCCAGCAGCCATACACTAGCAGAGACCCAGTACTTC. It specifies CASSHTLAETQYF.

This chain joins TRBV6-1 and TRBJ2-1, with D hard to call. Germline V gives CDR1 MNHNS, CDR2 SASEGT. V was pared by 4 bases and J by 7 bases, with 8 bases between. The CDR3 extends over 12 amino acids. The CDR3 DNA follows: TGTGCCAGCAGTGGTCGCCGGAATGAGCAGTTCTTC. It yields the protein CASSGRRNEQFF.

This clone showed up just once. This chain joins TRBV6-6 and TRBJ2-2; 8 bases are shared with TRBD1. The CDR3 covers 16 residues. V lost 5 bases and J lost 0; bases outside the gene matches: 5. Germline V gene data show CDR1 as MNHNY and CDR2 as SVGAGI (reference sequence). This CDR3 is CASSATGAPNTGELFF. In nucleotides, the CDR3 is TGTGCCAGCAGTGCGACAGGGGCGCCGAACACCGGGGAGCTGTTTTTT.